Each of the 4 T cell receptor beta chains below was sequenced from the same sample in a study of Tregs in tolerant kidney transplant recipients. Libraries were prepared by immunoSEQ multiplex PCR; TCRdb keeps only in-frame clonotypes and omits some of them. The repertoire holds under 95,000 clones, with 75% to 95% as singletons. The sequencing here drew on Tregs from blood, taken before the transplant. Receptors were obtained from a human donor who received a combined kidney and bone marrow transplant.

The chain links TRBV18 to TRBJ2-5; no clear D gene. The CDR3 is made up of 13 amino acids. The germline V gene encodes CDR1 KGHSH and CDR2 LQKENI. V lost 3 bases to trimming and J lost 4 bases, with 9 bases between them. CDR3 coding DNA: TGTGCCAGCTCACCGCCGGTCAGAGAGACCCAGTACTTC. Translation: CASSPPVRETQYF.

The chain uses TRBV18 and TRBJ1-1, with a weak D call TRBD1 (6 bases). Germline loops: CDR1 KGHSH, CDR2 LQKENI. Trimming removed 6 bases from V and 1 base from J, with 15 bases in between. This CDR3 region has 15 residues. CDR3 in amino acids: CASSTNQGRNTEAFF. The CDR3 nucleotides read TGTGCCAGCTCTACCAATCAGGGGAGGAACACTGAAGCTTTCTTT.

This chain links TRBV5-1 with TRBJ2-2, with 7 bases identical to TRBD1. From germline, CDR1 is SGHRS and CDR2 YFSETQ. The junction had 5 bases not matched to a gene; V was cut back by 4 bases and J by 5 bases. This CDR3 comprises 14 residues. CDR3 region: CASSRGGTTGELFF. CDR3 DNA sequence: TGCGCCAGCAGCAGAGGGGGCACAACCGGGGAGCTGTTTTTT.

This chain uses TRBV7-8 with TRBJ2-5; the D gene could be TRBD1 or TRBD2 (6 bases each). TRBJ2-7 matches the DNA end more closely, so the J call is doubtful. The CDR3 spans 16 residues. The germline gives CDR1 SGHVS, CDR2 FQNEAQ. CDR3 nucleotide sequence: TGTGCCAGCAGCTTAGGCGGAGGGGACATTTCCTACGAGCAGTACTTC. It codes for CASSLGGGDISYEQYF.